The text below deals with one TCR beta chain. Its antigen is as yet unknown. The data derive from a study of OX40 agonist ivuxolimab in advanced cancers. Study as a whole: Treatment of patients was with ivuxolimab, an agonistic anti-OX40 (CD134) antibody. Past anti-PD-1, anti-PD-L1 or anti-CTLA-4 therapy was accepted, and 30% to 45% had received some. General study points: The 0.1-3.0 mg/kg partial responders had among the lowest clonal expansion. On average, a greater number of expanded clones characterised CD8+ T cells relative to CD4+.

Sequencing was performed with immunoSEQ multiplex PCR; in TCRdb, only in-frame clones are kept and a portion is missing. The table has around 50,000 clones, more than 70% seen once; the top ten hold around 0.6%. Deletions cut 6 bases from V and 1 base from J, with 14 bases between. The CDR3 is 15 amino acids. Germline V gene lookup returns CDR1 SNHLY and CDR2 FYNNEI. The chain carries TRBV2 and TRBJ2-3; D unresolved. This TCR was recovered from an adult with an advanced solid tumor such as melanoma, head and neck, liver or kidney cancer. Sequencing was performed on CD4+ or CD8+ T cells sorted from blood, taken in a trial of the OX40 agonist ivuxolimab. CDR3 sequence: CASRTRWEGTDTQYF. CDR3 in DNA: TGTGCCAGCAGAACGAGGTGGGAAGGCACAGATACGCAGTATTTT.